The 7 T cell receptor beta chains below were found in one sample sequenced in a study of CXCR3-negative and CXCR3-positive naive CD8 T cells. Regarding the study as a whole: Comparison of naive cells showed more hydrophobic TRB CDR3s in CXCR3-positive than in CXCR3-negative naive cells.

No cognate antigen is known for these TCRs. Via 5' RACE with UMI labels, TRB cDNA libraries were prepared. TCRdb re-called the 5' RACE reads and gives one entry per CDR3 protein, without DNA. The table lists about 150,000 distinct CDR3 sequences. The sample consisted of naive CXCR3+ CD8+ T cells from blood. Subset here: CD45RO-CCR7+CD27+CD95- naive CD8+ T cells expressing CXCR3 (TNR3+). The receptors shown here come from a human donor in good health. Some clones in this sample may be carry-over from other donors' samples.

V gene TRBV28 combines with J gene TRBJ2-7; absent DNA, TCRdb's TRBD1 call cannot be checked. The CDR3 runs 16 residues. Germline CDR1 MDHEN, CDR2 SYDVKM. CDR3 residues: CASSLWGQGPSYEQYF. The whole variable domain, remainder taken from reference TRBV28 and TRBJ2-7, is DVKVTQSSRYLVKRTGEKVFLECVQDMDHENMFWYRQDPGLGLRLIYFSYDVKMKEKGDIPEGYSVSREKKERFSLILESASTNQTSMYLCASSLWGQGPSYEQYFGPGTRLTVT.

The CDR3 region is CASSLEPYNEQFF. The V and J genes are TRBV7-2 and TRBJ2-1. The germline gives CDR1 SGHTA, CDR2 FQGNSA. This CDR3 is built from 13 residues.

The chain carries TRBV6-5 and TRBJ1-1; TCRdb calls TRBD1, which cannot be checked without DNA. Germline V CDR1 and CDR2: MNHEY, SVGAGI. The CDR3 covers 14 residues. This CDR3 is CASSYGRGDTEAFF.

V usage is TRBV12-3 or TRBV12-4 and J usage is TRBJ2-3; TCRdb proposes TRBD1, but this gene call is untestable without DNA. This CDR3 contains 21 residues. The chain's CDR3 is CASSSAPGTGSLQGQSDTQYF.

The chain links TRBV25-1 to TRBJ1-2; the D call from TCRdb, TRBD1, cannot be confirmed without DNA. In germline, CDR1 is MGHDK, CDR2 SYGVNS. The CDR3 covers 14 residues. The CDR3 loop is CASSLTGGGNGYTF.

The V and J genes are TRBV6-5 and TRBJ2-2. This CDR3 is 14 amino acids long. CDR1 is MNHEY and CDR2 is SVGAGI in the germline V gene. The CDR3 loop is CASSYGVAYGELFF.

V and J are TRBV20-1 and TRBJ2-1; the D call of TRBD1 rests on TCRdb alone, since no DNA is present to check it. CDR3 size: 14 residues. Germline V lookup: CDR1 DFQATT, CDR2 SNEGSKA (reference sequence). CDR3 amino acids: CSARYRVRYNEQFF.